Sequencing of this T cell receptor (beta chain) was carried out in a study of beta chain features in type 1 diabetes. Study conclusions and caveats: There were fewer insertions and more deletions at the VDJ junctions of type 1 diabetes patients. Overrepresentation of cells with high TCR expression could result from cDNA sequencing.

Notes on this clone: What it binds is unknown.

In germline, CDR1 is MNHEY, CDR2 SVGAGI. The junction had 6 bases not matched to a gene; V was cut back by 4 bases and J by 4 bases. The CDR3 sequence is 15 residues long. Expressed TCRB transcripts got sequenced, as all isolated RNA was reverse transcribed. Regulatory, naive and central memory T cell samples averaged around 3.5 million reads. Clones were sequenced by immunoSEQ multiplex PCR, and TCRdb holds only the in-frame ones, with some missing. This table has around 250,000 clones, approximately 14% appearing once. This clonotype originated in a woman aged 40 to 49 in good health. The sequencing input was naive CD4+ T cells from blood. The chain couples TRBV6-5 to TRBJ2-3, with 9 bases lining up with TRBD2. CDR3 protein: CASSSRGGASDTQYF. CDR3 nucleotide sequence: TGTGCCAGCAGTTCCCGCGGGGGGGCATCAGATACGCAGTATTTT.